This T cell receptor (beta chain) was sequenced for a study of T cells in localized non-small cell lung cancer. Concerning this clone itself: Its target is not known.

Libraries were prepared by immunoSEQ multiplex PCR; TCRdb keeps only in-frame clonotypes and omits some of them. The table records about 2,200 clones, 25% to 35% of them present only once. Study-wide results and limits: The highest T cell clonality was in uninvolved adjacent lung, above tumor. A median of roughly 55 of the top 100 tumor clones appeared in adjacent lung, which was paired and uninvolved. Sequencing was restricted to one tumor region; therefore, heterogeneity remains possible.

V lost 3 bases and J 6 bases, leaving 15 bases between the germline ends. The CDR3 extends over 14 amino acids. CDR1 is LNHDA and CDR2 is SQIVND in the germline V gene (reference sequence). The receptor's source is an older male donor with stage III squamous cell lung carcinoma. V is TRBV19 and J is TRBJ2-7, with a possible D match to TRBD2 (6 bases). Sequenced material: lung tumor tissue, taken before any cancer treatment. The CDR3 DNA reads as TGTGCCAGTAGTATTACGGGAGTAGGGACCGAGCAGTACTTC. It specifies CASSITGVGTEQYF.